One and the same sample provided the 10 T cell receptor beta chains below, sequenced in a study of early T cells in non-severe SARS-CoV-2 infection. TCRdb re-called the 5' RACE reads with MiXCR, one entry per CDR3 protein. The table records some 59,000 distinct CDR3 sequences, approximately 10% of them present only once. The sequencing here drew on whole blood, taken at baseline. The source is an adult who was a healthcare worker with PCR-confirmed SARS-CoV-2 infection or an uninfected control (not recorded which).

The gene calls are TRBV11-2 and TRBJ2-7, with D possibly called TRBD1 or TRBD2 (6 bases each). The CDR3 runs to 15 residues. Germline CDR1 is SGHAT and CDR2 is FQNNGV. Trimming pared 2 bases from V and 3 bases from J, leaving 14 bases between. CDR3 nucleotides: TGTGCCAGCAGCTTATCCCGGGGGCTGAACTACGAGCAGTACTTC. Translation: CASSLSRGLNYEQYF.

In this sample, this clonotype turned up many times. This chain joins TRBV6-1 and TRBJ2-7; 8 nucleotides agree with TRBD1. J gave up 0 bases and V 6 bases, and 4 bases lay outside the gene matches. The CDR3 consists of 14 residues. From germline, CDR1 is MNHNS and CDR2 SASEGT. The CDR3 bases are TGTGCCAGCAGAGAACAGGGGGGCTCCTACGAGCAGTACTTC. It yields the protein CASREQGGSYEQYF.

This chain joins TRBV28 and TRBJ2-2; 9 nucleotides match TRBD1. The germline V gene encodes CDR1 MDHEN and CDR2 SYDVKM. Trimming at V came to 4 bases and at J to 5 bases, leaving 8 bases not matched to a gene. CDR3 size: 16 residues. The CDR3 DNA sequence: TGTGCCAGCAGTTCAACGGGACAGGGTCGGACCGGGGAGCTGTTTTTT. Translated, it gives CASSSTGQGRTGELFF.

The rearrangement links TRBV27 to TRBJ2-7; D is possibly TRBD1 or TRBD2 (5 bases each). Per the germline V gene, CDR1 is MNHEY and CDR2 is SMNVEV (reference sequence). CDR3 length: 15 residues. Trimming took off 4 bases at V and 3 bases at J, with 16 bases between the two ends. CDR3 nucleotide sequence: TGTGCCAGCAGTTACGAGGGGCGCGGAAGCTACGAGCAGTACTTC. Amino acid sequence: CASSYEGRGSYEQYF.

This clonotype has a count of ten or more. The chain links TRBV4-1 to TRBJ1-6; D is possibly TRBD1 (6 bases). Per germline, CDR1 MGHRA and CDR2 YSYEKL. V was trimmed by 1 base and J by 4 bases, leaving 8 bases between them. The CDR3 consists of 15 residues. DNA of the CDR3: TGCGCCAGCAGCCAAGGGACAGTTTATAATTCACCCCTCCACTTT. Its protein product is CASSQGTVYNSPLHF.

This clonotype was observed a few times. The chain combines TRBV18 with TRBJ2-3, with D tentatively TRBD1 (6 bases). The V gene lost 3 bases and the J gene lost 3 bases, with 16 bases spanning the gap. This CDR3 comprises 16 residues. In germline, CDR1 is KGHSH, CDR2 LQKENI. The CDR3 DNA reads TGTGCCAGCTCACCCTCCGGCTGGGGGCGAACAGATACGCAGTATTTT. Protein sequence: CASSPSGWGRTDTQYF. Supplemented by reference TRBV18 and TRBJ2-3, the full variable domain reads NAGVMQNPRHLVRRRGQEARLRCSPMKGHSHVYWYRQLPEEGLKFMVYLQKENIIDESGMPKERFSAEFPKEGPSILRIQQVVRGDSAAYFCASSPSGWGRTDTQYFGPGTRLTVL.

V gene TRBV7-9 combines with J gene TRBJ1-2, with a weak D call TRBD1 (5 bases). The CDR3 length is 14 residues. Between the trimmed V and J ends, which lost 5 bases and 4 bases, there was a span of 14 bases. Germline loops: CDR1 SEHNR, CDR2 FQNEAQ (reference sequence). CDR3: CASSPGWGGYGYTF. Written as DNA, the CDR3 is TGTGCCAGCAGCCCCGGATGGGGCGGCTATGGCTACACCTTC.

This clonotype has just a few counts. This chain links TRBV4-1 with TRBJ2-5, with D unclear. This CDR3 region has 11 residues. In germline, CDR1 is MGHRA, CDR2 YSYEKL. Trimming removed 4 bases from V and 3 bases from J, with 3 bases in between. CDR3 region: CASSREETQYF. As DNA, the CDR3 is TGCGCCAGCAGCCGAGAAGAGACCCAGTACTTC.

This chain joins TRBV20-1 and TRBJ2-1; 7 nucleotides match TRBD1. Trimming cost V 2 bases and J 7 bases; bases outside gene matches: 8. The CDR3 is 14 residues long. Germline-derived CDR1 and CDR2 are DFQATT and SNEGSKA (reference sequence). CDR3 region: CSARKGAGRNEQFF. The CDR3 bases are TGCAGTGCTAGAAAGGGGGCGGGCAGGAATGAGCAGTTCTTC.

There are many counts of this clonotype. The chain couples TRBV7-8 to TRBJ2-1; 8 positions match TRBD1. The CDR3 extends over 15 amino acids. V lost 1 base and J lost 8; bases outside the gene matches: 7. The germline CDR1 and CDR2 sequences are SGHVS and FQNEAQ. CDR3 DNA: TGTGCCAGCAGCTTAGTGTGGGACAGGCGGGATGAGCAGTTCTTC. This sequence encodes CASSLVWDRRDEQFF.